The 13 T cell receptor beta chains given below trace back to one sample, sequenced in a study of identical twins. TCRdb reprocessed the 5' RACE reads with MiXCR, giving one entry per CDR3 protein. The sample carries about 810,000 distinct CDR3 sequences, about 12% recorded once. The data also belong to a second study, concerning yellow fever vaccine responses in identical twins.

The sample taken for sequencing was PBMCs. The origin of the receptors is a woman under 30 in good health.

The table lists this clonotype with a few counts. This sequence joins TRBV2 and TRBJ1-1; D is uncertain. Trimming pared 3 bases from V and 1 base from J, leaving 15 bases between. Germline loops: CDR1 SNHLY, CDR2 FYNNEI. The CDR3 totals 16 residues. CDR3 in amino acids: CASSEGIIDPNTEAFF. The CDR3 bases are TGTGCCAGCAGTGAGGGGATCATCGACCCGAACACTGAAGCTTTCTTT.

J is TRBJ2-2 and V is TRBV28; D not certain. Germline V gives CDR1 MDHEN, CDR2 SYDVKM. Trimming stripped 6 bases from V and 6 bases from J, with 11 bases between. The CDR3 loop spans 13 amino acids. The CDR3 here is CASRGLRSGELFF. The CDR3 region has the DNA TGTGCCAGCAGAGGATTGAGATCCGGGGAGCTGTTTTTT.

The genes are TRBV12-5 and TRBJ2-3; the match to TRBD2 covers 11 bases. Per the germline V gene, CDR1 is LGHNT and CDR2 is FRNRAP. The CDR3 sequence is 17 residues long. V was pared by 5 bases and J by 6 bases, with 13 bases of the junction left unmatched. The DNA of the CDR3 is TGTGCTAGTGGTCTCCCCCGAACTAGCGGGAGCGGGGATACGCAGTATTTT. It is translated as CASGLPRTSGSGDTQYF.

The CDR3 loop is CAISDFASTDTQYF. The CDR3 DNA is TGTGCCATCAGTGATTTCGCTAGTACAGATACGCAGTATTTT. This chain joins TRBV10-3 and TRBJ2-3, with D unresolved. Germline CDR1 ENHRY, CDR2 SYGVKD. Trimming took 3 bases from V and 3 from J, leaving 10 bases between them. The CDR3 is 14 amino acids.

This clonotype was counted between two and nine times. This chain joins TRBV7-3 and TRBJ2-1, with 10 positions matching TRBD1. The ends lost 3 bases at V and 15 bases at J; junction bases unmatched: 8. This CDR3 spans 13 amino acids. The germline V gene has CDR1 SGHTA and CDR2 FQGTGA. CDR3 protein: CASSLAGTGEAFF. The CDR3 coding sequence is TGTGCCAGCAGCTTGGCCGGGACAGGGGAAGCGTTCTTC.

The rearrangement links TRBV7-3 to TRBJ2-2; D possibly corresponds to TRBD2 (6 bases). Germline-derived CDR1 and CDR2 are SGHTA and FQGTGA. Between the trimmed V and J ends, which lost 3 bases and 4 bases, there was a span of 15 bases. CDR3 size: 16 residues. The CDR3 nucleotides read TGTGCCAGCAGCTTTACACCCGGGGGTTCCACCGGGGAGCTGTTTTTT. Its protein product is CASSFTPGGSTGELFF.

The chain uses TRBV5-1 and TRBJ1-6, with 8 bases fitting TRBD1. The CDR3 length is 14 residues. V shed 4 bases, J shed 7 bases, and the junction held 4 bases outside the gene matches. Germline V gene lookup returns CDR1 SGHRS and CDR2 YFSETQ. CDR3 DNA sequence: TGCGCCAGCAGCCCGGGACAGGAGAATTCACCCCTCCACTTT. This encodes CASSPGQENSPLHF.

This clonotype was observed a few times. The CDR3 loop reads CASSLTQASSDTQYF. Written as DNA, the CDR3 is TGCGCCAGCAGCTTGACACAGGCTTCCTCAGATACGCAGTATTTT. J is TRBJ2-3 and V is TRBV5-1, with a weak D call TRBD1 (5 bases). The CDR3 has 15 residues. Trimming shortened V by 1 base and J by 4 bases, and 13 bases separated the two germline ends. CDR1 is SGHRS, CDR2 YFSETQ, per germline.

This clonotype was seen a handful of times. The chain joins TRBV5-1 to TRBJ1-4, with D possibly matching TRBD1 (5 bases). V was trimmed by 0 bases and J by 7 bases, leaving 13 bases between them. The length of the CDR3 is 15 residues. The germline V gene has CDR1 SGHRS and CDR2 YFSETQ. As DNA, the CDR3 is TGCGCCAGCAGCTTGGGGGACTTAAAGGGTGAAAAACTGTTTTTT. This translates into CASSLGDLKGEKLFF.

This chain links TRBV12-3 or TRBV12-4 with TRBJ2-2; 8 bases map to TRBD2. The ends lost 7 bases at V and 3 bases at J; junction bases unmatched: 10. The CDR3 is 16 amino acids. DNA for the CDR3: TGTGCCAGCACCTCTCGGACTAGCACCTACACCGGGGAGCTGTTTTTT. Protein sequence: CASTSRTSTYTGELFF.

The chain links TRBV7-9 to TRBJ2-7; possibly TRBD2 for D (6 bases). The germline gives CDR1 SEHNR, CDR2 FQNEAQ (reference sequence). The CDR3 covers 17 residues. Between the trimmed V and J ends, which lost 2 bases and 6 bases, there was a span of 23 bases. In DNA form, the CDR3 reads TGTGCCAGCAGCTTAAAGGGTCCGGGACTCTCTGTAATCGAGCAGTACTTC. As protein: CASSLKGPGLSVIEQYF.

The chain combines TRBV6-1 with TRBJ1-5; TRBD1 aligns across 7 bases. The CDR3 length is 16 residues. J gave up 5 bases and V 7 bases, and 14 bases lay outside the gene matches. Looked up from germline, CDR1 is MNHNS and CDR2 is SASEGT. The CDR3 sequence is CASTRVWDRRDQPQHF. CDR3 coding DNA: TGTGCCAGCACCAGGGTCTGGGACAGACGAGATCAGCCCCAGCATTTT.

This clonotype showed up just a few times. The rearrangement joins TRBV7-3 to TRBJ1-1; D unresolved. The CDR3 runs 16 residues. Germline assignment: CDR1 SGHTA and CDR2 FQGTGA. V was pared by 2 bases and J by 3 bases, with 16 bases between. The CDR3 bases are TGTGCCAGCAGCTTAGGTTCGCCACCCGGCTACACTGAAGCTTTCTTT. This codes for CASSLGSPPGYTEAFF.